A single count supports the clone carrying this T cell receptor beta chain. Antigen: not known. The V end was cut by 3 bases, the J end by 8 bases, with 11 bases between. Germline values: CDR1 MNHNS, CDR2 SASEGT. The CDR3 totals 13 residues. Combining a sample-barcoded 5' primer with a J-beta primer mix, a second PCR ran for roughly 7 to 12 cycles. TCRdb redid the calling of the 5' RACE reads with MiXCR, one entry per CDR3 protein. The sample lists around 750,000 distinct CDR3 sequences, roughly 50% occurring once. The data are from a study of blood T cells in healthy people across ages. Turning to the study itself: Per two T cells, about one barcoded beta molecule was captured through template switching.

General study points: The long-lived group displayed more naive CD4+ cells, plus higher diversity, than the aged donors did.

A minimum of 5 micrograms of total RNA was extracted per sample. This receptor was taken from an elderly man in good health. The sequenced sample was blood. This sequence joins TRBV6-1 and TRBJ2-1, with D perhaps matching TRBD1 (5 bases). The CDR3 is CASSEGPNYEQFF. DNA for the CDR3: TGTGCCAGCAGTGAGGGGCCGAACTATGAGCAGTTCTTC.